This T cell receptor (beta chain) emerged from a study of naive and memory T cell subsets. Study-wide findings and caveats: Naive repertoires, especially CD8, held a few larger clonotypes, possibly memory cells re-expressing CD45RA.

The beta constant-region primer was an equimolar mix of two oligonucleotides covering TRBC1 and TRBC2. Nested alpha and beta constant-region primers with the SP2 primer drove four PCR rounds on ligated cDNA. MiXCR, applied by TCRdb to the UMI-ligation and nested PCR reads, yields one record per CDR3 protein. The sample yields approximately 150,000 distinct CDR3 sequences, about 20% seen once. The J segment lost 3 bases and the V segment lost 4 bases, leaving 6 bases of the junction unmatched. This CDR3 is built from 15 residues. CDR1 SGHNT and CDR2 YYREEE come from the germline V gene (reference sequence). Comments on this clonotype: The antigen remains unidentified.

The chain combines TRBV5-4 with TRBJ1-1; 10 positions agree with TRBD1. What was sequenced was naive CD8+ T cells from blood. The sequence was collected from a human donor in good health. The CDR3 protein is CASSVGTGVDTEAFF. CDR3 DNA: TGTGCCAGCAGCGTCGGGACAGGGGTGGACACTGAAGCTTTCTTT.